The following is a T cell receptor beta chain sequence with its context. The data were taken from a study of technical replicates of blood from a handful of donors. Repertoires were generated with immunoSEQ multiplex PCR, while TCRdb's copy carries only in-frame clones and drops some. The sample has 70,000 or so clones, roughly 98% seen once. The TCR comes from a human donor in good health. Sequencing used T cells isolated from PBMCs.

This chain's CDR3 is CASSRVQGGDEQYF. CDR3 DNA sequence: TGCGCCAGCAGCCGAGTACAGGGGGGTGACGAGCAGTACTTC. The V and J genes are TRBV4-1 and TRBJ2-7, with 8 bases lining up with TRBD1. CDR3 length: 14 amino acids. Trimming cost V 4 bases and J 5 bases; bases outside gene matches: 7. From germline, CDR1 is MGHRA and CDR2 YSYEKL.